The 8 T cell receptor beta chains given below trace back to one sample, sequenced in a study of cytomegalovirus exposure and HLA in healthy donors. The PCR used 60 Vbeta and 13 Jbeta primers. Clones were read by immunoSEQ multiplex PCR, and TCRdb kept only the in-frame ones, dropping some. The data hold about 36,000 clones, with about 70% observed a single time. Sequences were obtained from PBMCs. These receptors were obtained from a young man in good health and CMV-seronegative.

CDR3 nucleotide sequence: TGCGCCAGCAGCTTGGATTCGGGGATGAACACTGAAGCTTTCTTT. It specifies CASSLDSGMNTEAFF. The genes are TRBV5-1 and TRBJ1-1, with no clear D. The CDR3 spans 15 residues. Trimming removed 0 bases at V and 0 bases at J, with 9 bases between. Germline lookup yields CDR1 SGHRS and CDR2 YFSETQ.

The chain combines TRBV10-2 with TRBJ1-4, with D possibly matching TRBD1 (6 bases). V lost 6 bases to trimming and J lost 6 bases, with 17 bases between them. Germline CDR1 reads WSHSY; CDR2 reads SAAADI. There are 15 residues in the CDR3. The chain's CDR3 is CASRDSPKADEKLFF. CDR3 DNA: TGCGCCAGCAGGGACAGCCCCAAGGCGGATGAAAAACTGTTTTTT.

This clone was counted a few times. V is TRBV29-1 and J is TRBJ2-5; D possibly corresponds to TRBD1 (6 bases). CDR1 and CDR2 from the germline V gene are SQVTM and ANQGSEA. The CDR3 consists of 13 residues. V was clipped by 7 bases and J by 4 bases, with 16 bases between them. The CDR3 region has the DNA TGCAGCGCCCGGGCAGGGGTGGGAGAGACCCAGTACTTC. Translation: CSARAGVGETQYF.

V gene TRBV2 combines with J gene TRBJ2-6, with a possible D match to TRBD2 (7 bases). V lost 2 bases, J lost 3 bases, and 20 bases lay in between. Germline V lookup: CDR1 SNHLY, CDR2 FYNNEI. CDR3 length: 19 amino acids. The CDR3 reads CASSEWGGARNSGANVLTF. The CDR3 DNA is TGTGCCAGCAGTGAATGGGGGGGCGCAAGGAATAGTGGGGCCAACGTCCTGACTTTC.

CDR3 DNA sequence: TGTGCCAGCAGTCCACCGCAAATACAGGGTCTGCCTGGCTACACCTTC. Translation: CASSPPQIQGLPGYTF. The chain is built from TRBV6-6 and TRBJ1-2, with D possibly being TRBD1 (6 bases). Germline assignment: CDR1 MNHNY and CDR2 SVGAGI (reference sequence). This CDR3 has 16 amino acids. V was clipped by 5 bases and J by 7 bases, with 23 bases between them.

The chain is built from TRBV2 and TRBJ2-3, with D unclear. The CDR3 extends over 12 amino acids. V was trimmed by 8 bases and J by 2 bases, leaving 8 bases between them. Germline V gene data show CDR1 as SNHLY and CDR2 as FYNNEI. The chain's CDR3 is CASHQFTDTQYF. CDR3 DNA: TGTGCCAGCCACCAGTTCACAGATACGCAGTATTTT.

In its sample, this clone was seen a few times. The CDR3 here is CAITDRPSGNTIYF. CDR3 coding DNA: TGTGCCATTACGGACAGGCCCTCTGGAAACACCATATATTTT. This chain links TRBV10-3 with TRBJ1-3, with 7 bases fitting TRBD1. The germline V gene has CDR1 ENHRY and CDR2 SYGVKD. This CDR3 comprises 14 residues. Germline trimming cut 9 bases from V and 0 bases from J; bases unmatched to any gene: 5.

J is TRBJ1-3 and V is TRBV6-1; D might be TRBD1 (6 bases). The germline V gene encodes CDR1 MNHNS and CDR2 SASEGT. CDR3 size: 13 residues. Trimming pared 5 bases from V and 8 bases from J, leaving 13 bases between. The chain's CDR3 is CASSSKGGDTIYF. CDR3 DNA sequence: TGTGCCAGCAGTTCCAAGGGGGGGGACACCATATATTTT.